A single sample gave rise to the 22 T cell receptor beta chains below, sequenced in a study of cytomegalovirus exposure and HLA in healthy donors. 13 Jbeta primers and 60 Vbeta primers were used for the PCR. Method: immunoSEQ multiplex PCR; TCRdb's copy keeps in-frame clones and lacks some. The sample has under 200,000 clones, 65% to 85% seen once. The sequenced sample was PBMCs. The receptor set was obtained from a woman aged 50 to 60 in good health and CMV-seropositive.

A few counts support this clone. The gene calls are TRBV7-6 and TRBJ1-3; a possible D gene is TRBD1 (5 bases). Germline lookup yields CDR1 SGHVS and CDR2 FNYEAQ. There are 13 residues in the CDR3. Trimming shortened V by 0 bases and J by 8 bases, and 8 bases separated the two germline ends. CDR3 nucleotides: TGTGCCAGCAGCTTAGCCAGGGTCGACACCATATATTTT. Amino acids: CASSLARVDTIYF.

This rearrangement joins TRBV5-1 to TRBJ1-2; D gene uncertain. The V gene's germline CDR1 is SGHRS and CDR2 YFSETQ. V gave up 0 bases and J gave up 6 bases, with 15 bases separating them. The CDR3 is 15 residues long. CDR3 sequence (DNA): TGCGCCAGCAGCTTGGGCGGGGTCAGAGGCAATGGCTACACCTTC. Translation: CASSLGGVRGNGYTF.

The chain joins TRBV9 to TRBJ2-7; D remains unclear. V was cut by 4 bases and J by 2 bases, with 16 bases left in between. The CDR3 extends over 15 amino acids. The germline CDR1 and CDR2 sequences are SGDLS and YYNGEE. CDR3 sequence (DNA): TGTGCCAGCAGCCCAAGTGCAGGTGAAGCCTACGAGCAGTACTTC. Translation gives CASSPSAGEAYEQYF.

The J gene is TRBJ2-5, the V gene TRBV6-1; D remains unclear. The CDR3 has 14 residues. CDR1 MNHNS and CDR2 SASEGT come from the germline V gene. Trimming took 2 bases from V and 5 from J, leaving 12 bases between them. The CDR3 DNA reads as TGTGCCAGCAGTGAATTTAGTAGCTTGGAGACCCAGTACTTC. Translated, it gives CASSEFSSLETQYF.

This clone has a handful of counts. This chain uses TRBV13 with TRBJ2-1; D is perhaps TRBD2 (6 bases). This CDR3 spans 16 amino acids. V was trimmed by 5 bases and J by 4 bases, leaving 18 bases between them. Germline V gene sequence: CDR1 PRHDT, CDR2 FYEKMQ (reference sequence). CDR3 coding DNA: TGTGCCAGCAGCCTTTACCCGCTAGCGTCGTACAATGAGCAGTTCTTC. Its protein is CASSLYPLASYNEQFF.

V gene TRBV5-1 combines with J gene TRBJ2-2; D is perhaps TRBD2 (5 bases). V lost 8 bases and J lost 3, with 14 bases in between. In germline, CDR1 is SGHRS, CDR2 YFSETQ. The CDR3 covers 14 residues. In DNA form, the CDR3 reads TGCGCCAGTGAGGTGGCTAGCCACACCGGGGAGCTGTTTTTT. Translation gives CASEVASHTGELFF.

This clone was seen a handful of times. The chain couples TRBV5-1 to TRBJ2-7, with D perhaps matching TRBD1 (5 bases). The CDR3 covers 14 residues. V lost 4 bases and J lost 0, with 11 bases in between. Germline values: CDR1 SGHRS, CDR2 YFSETQ. CDR3 region: CASSEDSYSYEQYF. The CDR3, as DNA: TGCGCCAGCAGCGAAGACAGCTACTCCTACGAGCAGTACTTC.

The CDR3 spells CASKGPDEKLFF. For the CDR3, the DNA is TGTGCCAGCAAGGGGCCGGATGAAAAACTGTTTTTT. V usage is TRBV7-6 and J usage is TRBJ1-4; D is possibly TRBD1 (5 bases). Trimming pared 7 bases from V and 6 bases from J, leaving 9 bases between. The CDR3 sequence is 12 residues long. In germline, CDR1 is SGHVS, CDR2 FNYEAQ.

This sequence joins TRBV7-3 and TRBJ2-3; maybe TRBD2 (6 bases). Germline V gives CDR1 SGHTA, CDR2 FQGTGA. The V and J ends lost 2 bases and 0 bases respectively, with 9 bases between them. The CDR3 spans 15 residues. The CDR3 nucleotides read TGTGCCAGCAGCTTAGGCGGGGCGAGCACAGATACGCAGTATTTT. Translated, it gives CASSLGGASTDTQYF.

The chain combines TRBV7-2 with TRBJ1-1; D is unresolved. Germline V gene sequence: CDR1 SGHTA, CDR2 FQGNSA. V was cut by 5 bases and J by 5 bases, with 15 bases left in between. The CDR3 has 14 amino acids. The CDR3 DNA reads as TGTGCCAGCAGCCCGTCATTTGCGGGTACTGAAGCTTTCTTT. This sequence encodes CASSPSFAGTEAFF.

The chain combines TRBV5-1 with TRBJ1-3; TRBD1 is a possible D gene (5 bases). The CDR3 runs to 14 residues. Germline values: CDR1 SGHRS, CDR2 YFSETQ. The ends were cut back, 2 bases at V and 4 bases at J, with 10 bases in the middle. The CDR3 sequence is CASSFGAGGNTIYF. CDR3 bases: TGCGCCAGCAGCTTTGGGGCAGGAGGAAACACCATATATTTT. The complete variable domain, with remaining parts taken from reference TRBV5-1 and TRBJ1-3, reads KAGVTQTPRYLIKTRGQQVTLSCSPISGHRSVSWYQQTPGQGLQFLFEYFSETQRNKGNFPGRFSGRQFSNSRSEMNVSTLELGDSALYLCASSFGAGGNTIYFGEGSWLTVV.

This clone was counted between two and nine times. This rearrangement joins TRBV30 to TRBJ1-2; D unclear. The V end lost 4 bases, the J end lost 8 bases, and 11 bases lay between the germline ends. This CDR3 contains 11 residues. The germline gives CDR1 GTSNPN, CDR2 SVGIG (reference sequence). The chain's CDR3 is CAWKEASGYTF. The CDR3 DNA reads TGTGCCTGGAAGGAGGCTTCGGGCTACACCTTC.

The table lists this clone with a few counts. This chain links TRBV9 with TRBJ2-1; unclear D gene. Trimming cost V 4 bases and J 1 base, with 9 bases left between them. From germline, CDR1 is SGDLS and CDR2 YYNGEE. The CDR3 extends over 14 amino acids. CDR3 in amino acids: CASSLRLSYNEQFF. CDR3 bases: TGTGCCAGCAGCCTTAGACTTTCCTACAATGAGCAGTTCTTC.

The chain couples TRBV2 to TRBJ2-5; tentatively, D is TRBD2 (6 bases). The CDR3 extends over 14 amino acids. V lost 4 bases to trimming and J lost 2 bases, with 11 bases between them. Germline CDR1 SNHLY, CDR2 FYNNEI. The CDR3 loop is CASSVTGVQETQYF. In DNA form, the CDR3 reads TGTGCCAGCAGTGTCACGGGGGTACAAGAGACCCAGTACTTC. The variable domain in full, completed from reference TRBV2 and TRBJ2-5, reads EPEVTQTPSHQVTQMGQEVILRCVPISNHLYFYWYRQILGQKVEFLVSFYNNEISEKSEIFDDQFSVERPDGSNFTLKIRSTKLEDSAMYFCASSVTGVQETQYFGPGTRLLVL.

V is TRBV10-3 and J is TRBJ1-1; D remains unclear. CDR1 is ENHRY and CDR2 is SYGVKD in the germline V gene. The CDR3 is 13 amino acids. Between the trimmed V and J ends, which lost 6 bases and 4 bases, there was a span of 12 bases. The CDR3: CAISADWSTEAFF. The CDR3 bases are TGTGCCATCAGCGCTGACTGGAGCACTGAAGCTTTCTTT.

V is TRBV29-1 and J is TRBJ2-7, with 7 positions matching TRBD1. The V gene's germline CDR1 is SQVTM and CDR2 ANQGSEA. The CDR3 runs to 13 residues. V lost 6 bases to trimming and J lost 1 base; unmatched junction nucleotides: 6. The DNA of the CDR3 is TGCAGCGTAGCCGGGACAGTTTCCTACGAGCAGTACTTC. This translates into CSVAGTVSYEQYF.

V and J are TRBV19 and TRBJ2-7; D remains unclear. Germline V lookup: CDR1 LNHDA, CDR2 SQIVND (reference sequence). This CDR3 has 14 residues. V was trimmed by 5 bases and J by 2 bases, leaving 13 bases between them. Here the CDR3 reads CASSVGSFPYEQYF. The CDR3 DNA follows: TGTGCCAGTAGTGTCGGGTCTTTCCCCTACGAGCAGTACTTC.

This clone showed up just a few times. The chain uses TRBV6-5 and TRBJ2-7; 9 bases fit TRBD1. Germline V CDR1 and CDR2: MNHEY, SVGAGI. The V and J ends lost 0 bases and 4 bases, in that order; junction bases with no gene match: 4. The CDR3 spans 15 residues. The CDR3 region has the DNA TGTGCCAGCAGTTACTCGTACAGGGGGCAATACGAGCAGTACTTC. Residues: CASSYSYRGQYEQYF.

The chain uses TRBV6-5 and TRBJ1-6, with 9 bases lining up with TRBD1. The CDR3 has 15 residues. J gave up 10 bases and V 6 bases, and 10 bases lay outside the gene matches. Germline V gives CDR1 MNHEY, CDR2 SVGAGI. CDR3 nucleotides: TGTGCCAGCAGCACTCGACAGGGGGTGTACTCACCCCTCCACTTT. It encodes CASSTRQGVYSPLHF.

The chain employs TRBV6-6 and TRBJ1-4; possible D gene TRBD1, 6 bases. This CDR3 is built from 14 residues. The V gene lost 2 bases and the J gene lost 4 bases, with 8 bases spanning the gap. The germline CDR1 and CDR2 sequences are MNHNY and SVGAGI (reference sequence). The CDR3: CASSYGQFNEKLFF. DNA for the CDR3: TGTGCCAGCAGTTACGGACAGTTTAATGAAAAACTGTTTTTT.

The CDR3, as DNA: TGTGCCAGCAGCCTGGTTCAGACCGGGGAGCTGTTTTTT. It translates to CASSLVQTGELFF. The chain employs TRBV11-2 and TRBJ2-2; D remains unclear. From germline, CDR1 is SGHAT and CDR2 FQNNGV. CDR3 length: 13 residues. Trimming removed 5 bases at V and 5 bases at J, with 9 bases between.

The rearrangement links TRBV5-1 to TRBJ1-5; 10 bases are shared with TRBD1. The V and J ends lost 4 bases and 8 bases, in that order; junction bases with no gene match: 9. The CDR3 is made up of 15 amino acids. Per germline, CDR1 SGHRS and CDR2 YFSETQ. CDR3 loop: CASSRGQGVGEPQHF. DNA for the CDR3: TGCGCCAGCAGCAGAGGACAGGGGGTCGGGGAGCCCCAGCATTTT.